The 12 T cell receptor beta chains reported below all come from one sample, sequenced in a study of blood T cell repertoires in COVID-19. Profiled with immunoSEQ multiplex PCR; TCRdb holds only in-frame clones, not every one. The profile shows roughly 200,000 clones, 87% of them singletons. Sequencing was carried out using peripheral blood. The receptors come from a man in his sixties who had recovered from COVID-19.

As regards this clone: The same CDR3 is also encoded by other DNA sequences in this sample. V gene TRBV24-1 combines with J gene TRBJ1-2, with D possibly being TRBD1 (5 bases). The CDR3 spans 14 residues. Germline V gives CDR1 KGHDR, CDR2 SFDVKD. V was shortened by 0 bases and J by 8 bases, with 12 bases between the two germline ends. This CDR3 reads CATSDLRQGYGYTF. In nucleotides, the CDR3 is TGTGCCACCAGTGATTTGCGTCAGGGTTACGGCTACACCTTC.

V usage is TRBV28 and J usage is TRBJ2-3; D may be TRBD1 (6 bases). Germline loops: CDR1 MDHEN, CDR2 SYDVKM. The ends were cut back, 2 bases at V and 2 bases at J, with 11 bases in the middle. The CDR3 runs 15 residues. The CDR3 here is CASSLQGGFTDTQYF. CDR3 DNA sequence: TGTGCCAGCAGTTTACAAGGGGGTTTCACAGATACGCAGTATTTT.

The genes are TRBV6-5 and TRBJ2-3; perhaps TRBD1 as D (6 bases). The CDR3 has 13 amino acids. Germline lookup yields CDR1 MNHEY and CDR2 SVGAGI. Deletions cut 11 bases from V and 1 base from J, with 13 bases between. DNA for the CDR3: TGTGCCGGAACGGGACACCGCACAGATACGCAGTATTTT. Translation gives CAGTGHRTDTQYF.

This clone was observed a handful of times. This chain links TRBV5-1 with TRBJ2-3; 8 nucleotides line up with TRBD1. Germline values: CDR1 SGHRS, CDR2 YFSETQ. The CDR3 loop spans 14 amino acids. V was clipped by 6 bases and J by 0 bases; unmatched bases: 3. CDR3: CASTTGGSTDTQYF. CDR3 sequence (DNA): TGCGCCAGCACTACAGGGGGTAGCACAGATACGCAGTATTTT.

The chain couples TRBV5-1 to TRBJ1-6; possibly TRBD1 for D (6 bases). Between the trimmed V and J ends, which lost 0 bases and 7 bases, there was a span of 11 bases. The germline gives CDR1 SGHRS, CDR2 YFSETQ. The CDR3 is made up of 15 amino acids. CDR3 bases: TGCGCCAGCAGCTTGGTGGGGGGGCCCAATTCACCCCTCCACTTT. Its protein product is CASSLVGGPNSPLHF.

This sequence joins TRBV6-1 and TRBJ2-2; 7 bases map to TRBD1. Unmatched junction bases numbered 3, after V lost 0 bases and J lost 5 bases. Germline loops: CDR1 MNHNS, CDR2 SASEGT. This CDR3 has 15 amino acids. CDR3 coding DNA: TGTGCCAGCAGTGAAGCCGCAGGGGGTACCGGGGAGCTGTTTTTT. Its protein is CASSEAAGGTGELFF.

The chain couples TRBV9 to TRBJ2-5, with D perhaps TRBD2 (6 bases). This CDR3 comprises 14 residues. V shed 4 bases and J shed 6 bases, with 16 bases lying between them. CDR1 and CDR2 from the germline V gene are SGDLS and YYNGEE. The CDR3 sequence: CASSPSERLKTQYF. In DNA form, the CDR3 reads TGTGCCAGCAGCCCTAGCGAGCGGTTGAAGACCCAGTACTTC. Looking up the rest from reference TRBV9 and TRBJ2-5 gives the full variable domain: DSGVTQTPKHLITATGQRVTLRCSPRSGDLSVYWYQQSLDQGLQFLIQYYNGEERAKGNILERFSAQQFPDLHSELNLSSLELGDSALYFCASSPSERLKTQYFGPGTRLLVL.

CDR3 sequence: CASSPSRGGSRHEQYF. In DNA, the CDR3 is TGTGCCAGCTCACCATCGAGGGGGGGGAGCAGACACGAGCAGTACTTC. The rearrangement uses TRBV18 and TRBJ2-7; tentative D call: TRBD2 (7 bases). Trimming left V 2 bases short and J 5 bases short, with 19 bases between. There are 16 residues in the CDR3. Per the germline V gene, CDR1 is KGHSH and CDR2 is LQKENI. Variable domain in full (rest from reference TRBV18 and TRBJ2-7): NAGVMQNPRHLVRRRGQEARLRCSPMKGHSHVYWYRQLPEEGLKFMVYLQKENIIDESGMPKERFSAEFPKEGPSILRIQQVVRGDSAAYFCASSPSRGGSRHEQYFGPGTRLTVT.

The CDR3 DNA sequence: TGTGCCAGCAGCCATATACTAGCGGGGATCTACAATGAGCAGTTCTTC. Its protein is CASSHILAGIYNEQFF. V usage is TRBV28 and J usage is TRBJ2-1; TRBD2 matches at 10 bases. CDR3 length equals 16 residues. With 6 bases clipped from V and 3 bases from J, the junction kept 8 bases outside the gene matches. Germline assignment: CDR1 MDHEN and CDR2 SYDVKM.

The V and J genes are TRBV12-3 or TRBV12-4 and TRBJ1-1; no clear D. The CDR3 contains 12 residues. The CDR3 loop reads CASLEMNTEAFF. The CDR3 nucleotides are TGTGCTAGCCTCGAGATGAACACTGAAGCTTTCTTT.

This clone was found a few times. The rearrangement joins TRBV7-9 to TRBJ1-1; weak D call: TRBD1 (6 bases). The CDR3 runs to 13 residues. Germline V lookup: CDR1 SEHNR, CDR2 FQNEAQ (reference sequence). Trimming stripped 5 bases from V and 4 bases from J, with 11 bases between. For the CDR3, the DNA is TGTGCCAGCAGCGCACAGGGTGGCACTGAAGCTTTCTTT. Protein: CASSAQGGTEAFF.

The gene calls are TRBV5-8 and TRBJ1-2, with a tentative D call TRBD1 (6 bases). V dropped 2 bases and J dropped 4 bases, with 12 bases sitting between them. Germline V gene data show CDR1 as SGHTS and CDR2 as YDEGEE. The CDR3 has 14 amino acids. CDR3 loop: CASSFLGHSYGYTF. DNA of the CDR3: TGTGCCAGCAGCTTCCTGGGACACAGCTATGGCTACACCTTC.